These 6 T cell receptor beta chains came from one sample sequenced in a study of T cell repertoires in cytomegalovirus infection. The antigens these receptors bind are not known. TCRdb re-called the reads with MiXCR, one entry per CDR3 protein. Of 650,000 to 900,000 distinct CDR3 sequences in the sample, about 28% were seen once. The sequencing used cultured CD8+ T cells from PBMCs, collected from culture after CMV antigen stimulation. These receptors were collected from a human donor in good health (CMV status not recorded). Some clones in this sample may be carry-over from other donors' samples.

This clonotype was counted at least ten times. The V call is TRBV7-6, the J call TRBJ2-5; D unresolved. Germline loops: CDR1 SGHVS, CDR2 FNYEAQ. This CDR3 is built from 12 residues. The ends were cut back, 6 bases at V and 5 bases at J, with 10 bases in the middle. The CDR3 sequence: CASSLNPETQYF. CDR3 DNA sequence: TGTGCCAGCAGTCTAAACCCGGAGACCCAGTACTTC. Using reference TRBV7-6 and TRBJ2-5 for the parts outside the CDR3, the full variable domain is GAGVSQSPRYKVTKRGQDVALRCDPISGHVSLYWYRQALGQGPEFLTYFNYEAQQDKSGLPNDRFSAERPEGSISTLTIQRTEQRDSAMYRCASSLNPETQYFGPGTRLLVL.

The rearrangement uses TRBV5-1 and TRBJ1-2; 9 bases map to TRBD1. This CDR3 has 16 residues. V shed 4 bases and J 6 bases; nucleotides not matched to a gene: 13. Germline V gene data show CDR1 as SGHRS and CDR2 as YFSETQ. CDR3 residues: CASSPGQGPARDGYTF. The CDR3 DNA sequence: TGCGCCAGCAGCCCAGGACAGGGGCCCGCCAGGGATGGCTACACCTTC.

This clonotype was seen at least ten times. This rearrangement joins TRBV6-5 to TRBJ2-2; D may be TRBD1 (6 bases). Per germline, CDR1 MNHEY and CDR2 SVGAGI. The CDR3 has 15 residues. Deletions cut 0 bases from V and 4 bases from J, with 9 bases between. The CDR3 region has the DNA TGTGCCAGCAGTTACTCGAGGGGGTCCACCGGGGAGCTGTTTTTT. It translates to CASSYSRGSTGELFF.

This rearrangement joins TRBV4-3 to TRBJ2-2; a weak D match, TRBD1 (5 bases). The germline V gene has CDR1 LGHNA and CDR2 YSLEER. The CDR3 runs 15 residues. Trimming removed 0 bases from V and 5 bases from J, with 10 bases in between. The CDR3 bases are TGCGCCAGCAGCCAAGAAGGGGTTACGACCGGGGAGCTGTTTTTT. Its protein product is CASSQEGVTTGELFF.

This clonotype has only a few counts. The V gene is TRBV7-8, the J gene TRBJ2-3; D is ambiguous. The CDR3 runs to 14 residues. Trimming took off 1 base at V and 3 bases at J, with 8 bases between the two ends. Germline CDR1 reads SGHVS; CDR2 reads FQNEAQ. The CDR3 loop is CASSLDTWTDTQYF. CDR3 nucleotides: TGTGCCAGCAGCTTAGACACATGGACAGATACGCAGTATTTT.

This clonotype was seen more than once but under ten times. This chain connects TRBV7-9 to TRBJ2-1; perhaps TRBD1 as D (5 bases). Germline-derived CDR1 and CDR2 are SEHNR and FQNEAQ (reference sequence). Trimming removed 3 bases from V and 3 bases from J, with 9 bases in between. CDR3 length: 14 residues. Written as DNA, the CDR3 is TGTGCCAGCAGCTTCTCCAGGGACTACAATGAGCAGTTCTTC. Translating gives CASSFSRDYNEQFF.